The clone carrying this T cell receptor beta chain occurred many times. No antigen is known for it. This may be a read error: a much more frequent sequence differs by one nucleotide. The sample originates from a study of read filtering for tumor transcriptome and immune sequencing. Study summary: Transcriptome libraries were built from DNase-treated RNA.

The CDR3 loop spans 15 amino acids. The V gene lost 3 bases and the J gene lost 0 bases, with 9 bases spanning the gap. Germline lookup yields CDR1 MDHEN and CDR2 SYDVKM. The library was built from around 380 ng RNA with molecular barcoded adaptors for alpha/delta and beta/gamma chains. MiXCR, applied by TCRdb to the reads, yields one record per CDR3 protein. The sample has about 37,000 distinct CDR3 sequences; roughly 15% are singletons. Study-level results: This fraction held mixed bone marrow immune cells after CD138-negative sorting. In IR-seq, single-read clonotypes were around four fifths of clonotypes but about 3.5% of reads. RNA-seq captured clonotypes less deeply and reliably than IR-seq.

The gene calls are TRBV28 and TRBJ2-1; tentative D call: TRBD2 (6 bases). This receptor was taken from a donor at least 40 years old with multiple myeloma. Sequenced sample: a population of CD138-negative cells sorted from bone marrow. This CDR3 is CASSLGGISYNEQFF. The CDR3 DNA reads as TGTGCCAGCAGTTTGGGCGGGATCTCCTACAATGAGCAGTTCTTC. The entire variable domain, with the rest obtained from reference TRBV28 and TRBJ2-1, is as follows: DVKVTQSSRYLVKRTGEKVFLECVQDMDHENMFWYRQDPGLGLRLIYFSYDVKMKEKGDIPEGYSVSREKKERFSLILESASTNQTSMYLCASSLGGISYNEQFFGPGTRLTVL.